The T cell receptor (beta chain) under discussion was sequenced for a study of T cell responses to AZD1222 COVID-19 vaccine. Some clones are missing from TCRdb's copy, which holds only in-frame ones; the method was immunoSEQ multiplex PCR. Of 66,000 or so clones listed, 79% are singletons. General study points: All repertoire sampling was performed exclusively after the peak T cell response. Unmutated variant regions are reportedly the target of nearly half of TCRs that are spike-specific.

This clone was found once. What it binds is not known. It is likely a read error, because the conserved phenylalanine at the end of the CDR3 is missing. The DNA is left out, because the CDR3 cannot be placed on it with certainty; the CDR3 is given as TCRdb lists it. This TCR came from an adult in good health. The sequencing used peripheral blood, collected on day 0 of MenACWY control vaccination.

CDR3 amino acids: CAWSVLGAGEQSLS. The genes are TRBV30 and TRBJ1-1. The CDR3 numbers 14 amino acids, ends counted. The germline V gene has CDR1 GTSNPN and CDR2 SVGIG (reference sequence).